This T cell receptor (beta chain) comes out of a study of cytomegalovirus exposure and HLA in healthy donors. Looking at the study overall: Caucasian-associated ancestry cluster membership applied to 75% to 85% of several hundred genotyped donors. Findings of the study overall: Most of the TCR beta V segments (in an earlier analysis) were productive either about 87% or about 30% of the time. One later analysis reportedly identified an Asian-associated ancestry cluster that showed fewer N-insertions than the approximately 600-donor mean. The only immune exposure information that was available was CMV serostatus.

Trimming removed 6 bases at V and 7 bases at J, with 14 bases between. Germline values: CDR1 SGHRS, CDR2 YFSETQ. The CDR3 loop spans 13 amino acids. A single count supports this clone. What it binds is unknown. A multiplex PCR was run with 60 Vbeta primers and 13 Jbeta primers. Libraries were prepared by immunoSEQ multiplex PCR; TCRdb keeps only in-frame clonotypes and omits some of them. This sample carries 160,000 or so clones, roughly 79% of them seen once, and the ten largest clones take approximately 9.8%. The sequenced sample was PBMCs. This receptor was identified in a man aged 18 to 30 in good health and CMV-seropositive. The chain uses TRBV5-1 and TRBJ2-4; a weak D match, TRBD1 (6 bases). As DNA, the CDR3 is TGCGCCAGCACAGGGGCGGTGGGGAACATTCAGTACTTC. This encodes CASTGAVGNIQYF.